What follows are 9 T cell receptor beta chains derived from one specimen sequenced in a study of cytomegalovirus exposure and HLA in healthy donors. The PCR was carried out with 60 Vbeta primers and 13 Jbeta primers. TCRdb's table, derived via immunoSEQ multiplex PCR, lists solely in-frame clones and lacks some. The data show about 270,000 clones, around 66% seen once. Input material: PBMCs. The receptors were gathered from a female donor in good health and CMV-seronegative.

V usage is TRBV6-6 and J usage is TRBJ2-5; 7 bases fit TRBD1. The DNA matches TRBJ2-7 better at its end, which makes the J call doubtful. CDR1 and CDR2 (germline): MNHNY, SVGAGI (reference sequence). This CDR3 comprises 15 residues. The CDR3 spells CASSYEGARWYEQYF. For the CDR3, the DNA is TGTGCCAGCAGTTACGAGGGGGCAAGGTGGTACGAGCAGTACTTC.

This clone was observed a handful of times. This chain joins TRBV5-1 and TRBJ2-2; perhaps TRBD2 as D (5 bases). Germline lookup yields CDR1 SGHRS and CDR2 YFSETQ. Trimming removed 7 bases at V and 0 bases at J, with 10 bases between. The length of the CDR3 is 14 residues. CDR3 coding DNA: TGCGCCAGCCGATGGGGAGCGAACACCGGGGAGCTGTTTTTT. This codes for CASRWGANTGELFF.

The chain carries TRBV11-3 and TRBJ1-3, with D uncertain. Trimming took off 5 bases at V and 0 bases at J, with 20 bases between the two ends. Germline V gives CDR1 SGHNT, CDR2 YENEEA. CDR3 length: 18 residues. For the CDR3, the DNA is TGTGCCAGCAGCCGAGGTCAGTCAACCGGTCTCTCTGGAAACACCATATATTTT. It translates to CASSRGQSTGLSGNTIYF.

This clone occurred a few times. The chain joins TRBV10-3 to TRBJ2-5; 7 bases are a match to TRBD1. This CDR3 comprises 14 residues. Germline V gene data show CDR1 as ENHRY and CDR2 as SYGVKD. The ends lost 6 bases at V and 2 bases at J; junction bases unmatched: 6. CDR3 sequence: CAISSDRQQETQYF. CDR3 in DNA: TGTGCCATCAGCTCGGACAGGCAGCAAGAGACCCAGTACTTC.

The chain links TRBV2 to TRBJ1-1; 7 nucleotides match TRBD1. Per germline, CDR1 SNHLY and CDR2 FYNNEI. With V trimmed by 6 bases and J by 6 bases, 10 bases remained unmatched. This CDR3 has 14 amino acids. The chain's CDR3 is CASRDRTGGAEAFF. CDR3 DNA: TGTGCCAGCAGGGACCGGACAGGAGGAGCTGAAGCTTTCTTT.

This clone showed up just once. The chain links TRBV7-9 to TRBJ2-7, with D possibly TRBD1 on 6 matching bases. Germline assignment: CDR1 SEHNR and CDR2 FQNEAQ (reference sequence). The CDR3 is 16 residues long. Trimming removed 1 base from V and 4 bases from J, with 17 bases in between. Here the CDR3 reads CASSLVDRLRGYEQYF. Written as DNA, the CDR3 is TGTGCCAGCAGCTTAGTAGACAGGTTAAGAGGATACGAGCAGTACTTC.

The V call is TRBV7-9, the J call TRBJ2-7; D is perhaps TRBD2 (6 bases). The CDR3 runs 16 residues. Germline CDR1 reads SEHNR; CDR2 reads FQNEAQ (reference sequence). V was clipped by 5 bases and J by 0 bases, with 17 bases between them. CDR3 amino acids: CASSQGTGRSSYEQYF. The DNA for the CDR3 is TGTGCCAGCAGCCAAGGGACTGGGAGGAGCTCCTACGAGCAGTACTTC.

The chain recombines TRBV19 with TRBJ2-2; maybe TRBD2 (5 bases). Trimming removed 1 base from V and 6 bases from J, with 12 bases in between. Germline V gives CDR1 LNHDA, CDR2 SQIVND (reference sequence). CDR3 length equals 15 residues. The CDR3 bases are TGTGCCAGTAGTATAGCCACAGAGGGTTCCGGGGAGCTGTTTTTT. This codes for CASSIATEGSGELFF.

J is TRBJ2-7 and V is TRBV27, with D possibly being TRBD2 (6 bases). Germline V gene data show CDR1 as MNHEY and CDR2 as SMNVEV (reference sequence). This CDR3 has 14 residues. Trimming cost V 7 bases and J 4 bases, with 17 bases left between them. This CDR3 reads CASKERVGPYEQYF. CDR3 DNA sequence: TGTGCCAGCAAGGAGCGGGTTGGGCCATACGAGCAGTACTTC.